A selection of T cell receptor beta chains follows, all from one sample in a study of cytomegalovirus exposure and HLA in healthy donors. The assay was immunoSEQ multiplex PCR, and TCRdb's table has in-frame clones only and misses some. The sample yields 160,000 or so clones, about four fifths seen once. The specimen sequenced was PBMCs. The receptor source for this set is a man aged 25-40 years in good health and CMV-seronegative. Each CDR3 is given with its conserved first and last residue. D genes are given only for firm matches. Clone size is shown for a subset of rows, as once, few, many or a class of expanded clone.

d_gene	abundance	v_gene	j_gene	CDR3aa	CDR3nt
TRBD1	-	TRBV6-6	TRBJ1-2	CASRGTGGNNYGYTF	TGTGCCAGCAGGGGGACAGGGGGAAATAACTATGGCTACACCTTC
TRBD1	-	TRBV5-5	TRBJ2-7	CASSRLWTGTYEQYF	TGTGCCAGCAGCCGTCTTTGGACAGGCACCTACGAGCAGTACTTC
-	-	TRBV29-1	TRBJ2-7	CSVERSSGYEQYF	TGCAGCGTTGAAAGGTCCTCGGGGTACGAGCAGTACTTC
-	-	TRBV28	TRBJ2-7	CASTRRAAYEQYF	TGTGCCAGCACCCGGAGGGCTGCCTACGAGCAGTACTTC
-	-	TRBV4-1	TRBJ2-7	CASSQETTSYEQYF	TGCGCCAGCAGCCAAGAAACAACCTCCTACGAGCAGTACTTC
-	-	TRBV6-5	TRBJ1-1	CACSYDGSRKNTEAFF	TGTGCCTGCAGTTACGACGGGTCCCGAAAGAACACTGAAGCTTTCTTT
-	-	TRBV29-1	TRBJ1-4	CSVEFPGHNEKLFF	TGCAGCGTTGAGTTCCCAGGGCATAATGAAAAACTGTTTTTT
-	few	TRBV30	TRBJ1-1	CAWSLRQELNTEAFF	TGTGCCTGGAGTTTACGACAGGAGTTGAACACTGAAGCTTTCTTT
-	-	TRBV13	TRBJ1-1	CASSSRGPGSNTEAFF	TGTGCCAGCAGCTCGAGAGGGCCGGGGTCGAACACTGAAGCTTTCTTT
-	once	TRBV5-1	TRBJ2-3	CASSLSGVGTDTQYF	TGCGCCAGCAGCTTGTCAGGGGTGGGCACAGATACGCAGTATTTT
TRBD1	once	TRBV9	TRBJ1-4	CASSAPTGGRANEKLFF	TGTGCCAGCAGCGCGCCGACAGGGGGGAGGGCTAATGAAAAACTGTTTTTT
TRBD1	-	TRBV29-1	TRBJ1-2	CSVATGGADGYTF	TGCAGCGTCGCCACAGGGGGCGCGGATGGCTACACCTTC
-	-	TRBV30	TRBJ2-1	CAWNPASSYNEQFF	TGTGCCTGGAATCCCGCTAGCTCCTACAATGAGCAGTTCTTC